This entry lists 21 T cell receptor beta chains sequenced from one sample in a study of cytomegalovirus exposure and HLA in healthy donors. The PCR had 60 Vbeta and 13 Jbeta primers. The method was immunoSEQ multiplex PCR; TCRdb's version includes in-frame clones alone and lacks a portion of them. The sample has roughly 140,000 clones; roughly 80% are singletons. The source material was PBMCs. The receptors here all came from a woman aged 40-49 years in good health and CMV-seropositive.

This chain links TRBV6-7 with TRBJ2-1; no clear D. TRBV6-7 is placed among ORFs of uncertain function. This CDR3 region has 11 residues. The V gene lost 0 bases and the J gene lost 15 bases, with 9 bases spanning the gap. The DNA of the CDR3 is TGTGCCAGCAGTTACTCACTCAACCGGTTCTTC. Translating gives CASSYSLNRFF.

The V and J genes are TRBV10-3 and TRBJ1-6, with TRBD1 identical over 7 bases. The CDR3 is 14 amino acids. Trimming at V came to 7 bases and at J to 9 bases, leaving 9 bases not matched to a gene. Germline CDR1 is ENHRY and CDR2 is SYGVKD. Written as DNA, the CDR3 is TGTGCCATCAATACAGGGGTTGTCGGTTCACCCCTCCACTTT. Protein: CAINTGVVGSPLHF.

In DNA, the CDR3 is TGTGCCGGGCGGGACAGGGAGAGTATTCGGAAGACCCAGTACTTC. It specifies CAGRDRESIRKTQYF. The chain recombines TRBV27 with TRBJ2-5; TRBD1 matches at 9 bases. V shed 11 bases, J shed 6 bases, and the junction held 16 bases outside the gene matches. CDR1 and CDR2 (germline): MNHEY, SMNVEV (reference sequence). This CDR3 is 15 amino acids long.

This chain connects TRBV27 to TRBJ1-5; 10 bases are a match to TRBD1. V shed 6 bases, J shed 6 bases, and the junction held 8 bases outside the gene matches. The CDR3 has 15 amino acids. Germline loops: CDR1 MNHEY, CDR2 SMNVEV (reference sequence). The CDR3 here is CASRPGQGMSQPQHF. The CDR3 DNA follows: TGTGCCAGCAGACCGGGACAGGGGATGAGTCAGCCCCAGCATTTT.

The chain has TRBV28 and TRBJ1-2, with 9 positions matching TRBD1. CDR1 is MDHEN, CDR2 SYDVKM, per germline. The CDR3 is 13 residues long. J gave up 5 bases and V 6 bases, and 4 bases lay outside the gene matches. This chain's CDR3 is CASRTGTGYGYTF. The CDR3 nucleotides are TGTGCCAGCAGAACCGGGACAGGGTATGGCTACACCTTC.

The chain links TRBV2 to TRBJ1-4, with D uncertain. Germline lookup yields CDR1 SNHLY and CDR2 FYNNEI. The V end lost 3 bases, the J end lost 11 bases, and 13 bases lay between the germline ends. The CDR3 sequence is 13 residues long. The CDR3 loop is CASSEFREDKLFF. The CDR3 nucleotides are TGTGCCAGCAGTGAGTTCCGGGAGGATAAACTGTTTTTT.

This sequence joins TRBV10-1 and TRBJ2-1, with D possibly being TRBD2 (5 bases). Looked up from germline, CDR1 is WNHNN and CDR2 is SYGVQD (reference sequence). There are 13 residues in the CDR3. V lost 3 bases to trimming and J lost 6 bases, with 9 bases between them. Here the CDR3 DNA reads TGCGCCAGCAGTGATGGCGGGCGCAATGAGCAGTTCTTC. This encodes CASSDGGRNEQFF.

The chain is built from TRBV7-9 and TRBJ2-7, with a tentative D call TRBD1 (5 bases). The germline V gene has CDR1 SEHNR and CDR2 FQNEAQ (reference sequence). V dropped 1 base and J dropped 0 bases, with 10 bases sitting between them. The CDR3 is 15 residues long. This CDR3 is CASSLGRQGSYEQYF. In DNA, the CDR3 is TGTGCCAGCAGCTTAGGCCGGCAGGGCTCCTACGAGCAGTACTTC.

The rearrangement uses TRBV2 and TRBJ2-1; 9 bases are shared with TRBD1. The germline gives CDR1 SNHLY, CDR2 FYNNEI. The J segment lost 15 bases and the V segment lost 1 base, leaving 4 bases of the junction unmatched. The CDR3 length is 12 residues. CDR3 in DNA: TGTGCCAGCAGTGAAGGGGTACAGGGGGCGTTCTTC. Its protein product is CASSEGVQGAFF.

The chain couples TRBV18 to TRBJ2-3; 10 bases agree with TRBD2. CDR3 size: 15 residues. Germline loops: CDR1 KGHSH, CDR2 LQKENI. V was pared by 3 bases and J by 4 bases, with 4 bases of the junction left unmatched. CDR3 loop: CASSPLAGASDTQYF. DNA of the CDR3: TGTGCCAGCTCACCGCTAGCGGGGGCTTCAGATACGCAGTATTTT.

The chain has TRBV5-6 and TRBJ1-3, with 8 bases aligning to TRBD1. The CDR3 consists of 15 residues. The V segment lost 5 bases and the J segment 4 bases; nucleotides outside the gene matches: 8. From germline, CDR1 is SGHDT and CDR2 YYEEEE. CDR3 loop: CASSYGRDRGNTIYF. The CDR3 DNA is TGTGCCAGCAGTTACGGGCGGGACAGGGGAAACACCATATATTTT. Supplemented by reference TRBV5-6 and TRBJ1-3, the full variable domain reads DAGVTQSPTHLIKTRGQQVTLRCSPKSGHDTVSWYQQALGQGPQFIFQYYEEEERQRGNFPDRFSGHQFPNYSSELNVNALLLGDSALYLCASSYGRDRGNTIYFGEGSWLTVV.

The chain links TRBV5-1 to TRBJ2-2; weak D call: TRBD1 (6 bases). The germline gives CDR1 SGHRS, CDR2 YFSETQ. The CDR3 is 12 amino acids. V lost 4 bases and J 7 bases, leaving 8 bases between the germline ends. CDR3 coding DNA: TGCGCCAGCAGCCCGACAGGCGGGGAGCTGTTTTTT. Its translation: CASSPTGGELFF.

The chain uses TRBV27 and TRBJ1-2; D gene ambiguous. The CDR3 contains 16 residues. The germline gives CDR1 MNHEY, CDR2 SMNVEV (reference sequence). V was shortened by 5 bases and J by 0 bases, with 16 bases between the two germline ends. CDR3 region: CASSPTKTTANYGYTF. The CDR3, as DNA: TGTGCCAGCAGTCCCACCAAGACAACTGCTAACTATGGCTACACCTTC.

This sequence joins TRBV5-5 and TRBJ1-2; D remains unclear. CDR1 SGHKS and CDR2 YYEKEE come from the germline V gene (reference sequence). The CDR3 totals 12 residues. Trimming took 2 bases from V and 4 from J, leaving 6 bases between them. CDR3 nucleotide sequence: TGTGCCAGCAGCTTAGGAGTCTATGGCTACACCTTC. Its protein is CASSLGVYGYTF.

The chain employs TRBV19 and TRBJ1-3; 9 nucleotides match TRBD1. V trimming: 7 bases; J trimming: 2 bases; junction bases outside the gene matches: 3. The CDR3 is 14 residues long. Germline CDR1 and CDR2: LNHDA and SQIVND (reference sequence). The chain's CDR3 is CASNNRGPGNTIYF. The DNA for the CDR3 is TGTGCCAGTAATAACAGGGGGCCTGGAAACACCATATATTTT.

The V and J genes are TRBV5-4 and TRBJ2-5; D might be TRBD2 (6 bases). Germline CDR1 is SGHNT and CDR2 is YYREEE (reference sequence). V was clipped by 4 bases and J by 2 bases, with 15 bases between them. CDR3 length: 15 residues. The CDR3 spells CASSRTGTQQETQYF. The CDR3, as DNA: TGTGCCAGCAGCAGGACCGGGACTCAACAAGAGACCCAGTACTTC.

The CDR3 coding sequence is TGCGCCAGCGCTAGTCGAGCGGGGGCAGATACGCAGTATTTT. This codes for CASASRAGADTQYF. V and J are TRBV5-1 and TRBJ2-3; 8 nucleotides align to TRBD2. Germline V gene lookup returns CDR1 SGHRS and CDR2 YFSETQ. Unmatched junction bases numbered 8, after V lost 7 bases and J lost 4 bases. This CDR3 has 14 residues. Variable domain in full (rest from reference TRBV5-1 and TRBJ2-3): KAGVTQTPRYLIKTRGQQVTLSCSPISGHRSVSWYQQTPGQGLQFLFEYFSETQRNKGNFPGRFSGRQFSNSRSEMNVSTLELGDSALYLCASASRAGADTQYFGPGTRLTVL.

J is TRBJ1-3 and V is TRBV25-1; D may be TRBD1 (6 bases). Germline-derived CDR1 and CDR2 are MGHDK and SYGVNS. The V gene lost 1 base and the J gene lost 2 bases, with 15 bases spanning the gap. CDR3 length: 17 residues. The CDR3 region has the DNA TGTGCCAGCAGTGAATTAGGAACGGACAGCACTGGAAACACCATATATTTT. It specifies CASSELGTDSTGNTIYF. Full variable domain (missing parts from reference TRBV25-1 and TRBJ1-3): EADIYQTPRYLVIGTGKKITLECSQTMGHDKMYWYQQDPGMELHLIHYSYGVNSTEKGDLSSESTVSRIRTEHFPLTLESARPSHTSQYLCASSELGTDSTGNTIYFGEGSWLTVV.

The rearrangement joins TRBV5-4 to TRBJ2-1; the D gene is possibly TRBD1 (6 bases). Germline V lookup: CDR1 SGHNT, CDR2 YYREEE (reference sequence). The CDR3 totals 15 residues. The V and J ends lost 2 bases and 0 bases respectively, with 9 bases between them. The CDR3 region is CASSLGGRSYNEQFF. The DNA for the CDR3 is TGTGCCAGCAGCTTAGGGGGTCGCTCCTACAATGAGCAGTTCTTC.

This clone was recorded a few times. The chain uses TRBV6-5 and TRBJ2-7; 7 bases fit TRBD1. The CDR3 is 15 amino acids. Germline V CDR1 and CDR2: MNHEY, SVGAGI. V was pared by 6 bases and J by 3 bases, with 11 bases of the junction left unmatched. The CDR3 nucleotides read TGTGCCAGCAGCGAGGGACAGCCAGGGTACTACGAGCAGTACTTC. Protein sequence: CASSEGQPGYYEQYF.

Here the CDR3 reads CASSQDLGRGGLQEDTQYF. Here the CDR3 DNA reads TGTGCCAGCAGCCAAGATCTGGGGCGGGGGGGCTTGCAGGAAGATACGCAGTATTTT. V and J are TRBV4-2 and TRBJ2-3, with 9 bases fitting TRBD2. Germline CDR1 and CDR2: LGHNA and YNFKEQ. This CDR3 is 19 amino acids long. The trim removed 0 bases at V and 5 bases at J, leaving 15 bases unmatched.